The next 4 T cell receptor beta chains were all read from a single sample in a study of blood T cell repertoires in COVID-19. Sequenced by immunoSEQ multiplex PCR; TCRdb stores in-frame clones only, minus some. Among about 250,000 clones listed, approximately 90% were seen once. Sequenced material: PBMCs or T cells enriched from blood (not recorded which). The receptor set was obtained from a man between 40 and 49 years old who had recovered from COVID-19.

This chain joins TRBV28 and TRBJ2-7; 8 bases are a match to TRBD2. This CDR3 region has 15 residues. J gave up 1 base and V 4 bases, and 6 bases lay outside the gene matches. CDR1 MDHEN and CDR2 SYDVKM come from the germline V gene. The CDR3 sequence is CASSSLAEGSYEQYF. The CDR3, as DNA: TGTGCCAGCAGTTCACTAGCGGAGGGTTCCTACGAGCAGTACTTC.

This chain uses TRBV28 with TRBJ1-6, with 7 nucleotides matching TRBD1. Germline-derived CDR1 and CDR2 are MDHEN and SYDVKM. The CDR3 is 17 amino acids. Trimming at V came to 3 bases and at J to 0 bases, leaving 5 bases not matched to a gene. In DNA, the CDR3 is TGTGCCAGCAGTTTTCCGGGACAGAGCTCCTATAATTCACCCCTCCACTTT. It encodes CASSFPGQSSYNSPLHF.

J is TRBJ2-4 and V is TRBV7-2; D possibly corresponds to TRBD2 (6 bases). CDR1 SGHTA and CDR2 FQGNSA come from the germline V gene. The V end was cut by 1 base, the J end by 7 bases, with 11 bases between. This CDR3 has 14 residues. This chain's CDR3 is CASSLVSGGNIQYF. In nucleotides, the CDR3 is TGTGCCAGCAGCTTAGTGTCTGGGGGGAACATTCAGTACTTC.

The gene calls are TRBV6-5 and TRBJ1-1; D not resolved. Deletions cut 0 bases from V and 3 bases from J, with 11 bases between. The CDR3 is 15 amino acids. Germline V gives CDR1 MNHEY, CDR2 SVGAGI. This CDR3 reads CASSYSWRVDTEAFF. The CDR3 DNA is TGTGCCAGCAGTTACTCTTGGAGGGTGGACACTGAAGCTTTCTTT.